One and the same sample provided the 23 T cell receptor beta chains below, sequenced in a study of T cells in Graves' hyperthyroidism and ophthalmopathy. Researchers took RNA transcripts and amplified the TCR beta CDR3 regions from them. Researchers ran a first-round RT-PCR on the TCR CDR3 using the HTBI primer set. TCRdb reanalysed the multiplex PCR reads using MiXCR and keeps one entry per CDR3 protein. The profile covers some 300,000 distinct CDR3 sequences, with about 19% appearing a single time and roughly 40% taken by the ten largest. Sequencing used blood. The receptor source for this set is a man aged 45-65 years with Graves' ophthalmopathy.

This clonotype was seen at least ten times. The rearrangement joins TRBV24-1 to TRBJ1-5; 7 nucleotides match TRBD1. This CDR3 is 12 amino acids long. With 6 bases clipped from V and 6 bases from J, the junction kept 1 base outside the gene matches. Per the germline V gene, CDR1 is KGHDR and CDR2 is SFDVKD. CDR3 bases: TGTGCCACCAGTACAGGGGTTCAGCCCCAGCATTTT. Protein product: CATSTGVQPQHF.

This clonotype was recorded at least ten times. The V call is TRBV2, the J call TRBJ2-7; perhaps TRBD2 as D (6 bases). The germline V gene encodes CDR1 SNHLY and CDR2 FYNNEI. V was trimmed by 3 bases and J by 0 bases, leaving 9 bases between them. There are 14 residues in the CDR3. CDR3 loop: CASSELAPSYEQYF. DNA of the CDR3: TGTGCCAGCAGTGAGCTAGCGCCCTCCTACGAGCAGTACTTC.

The CDR3 sequence is CASSYPNSDRGYSYNEQFF. The CDR3 DNA reads TGTGCCAGCAGTTACCCGAACTCGGACAGGGGTTACTCCTACAATGAGCAGTTCTTC. The genes are TRBV6-5 and TRBJ2-1; 9 nucleotides match TRBD1. Losses at the gene ends were 2 bases for V and 0 bases for J; bases not matched to a gene: 11. This CDR3 is 19 amino acids long. Germline CDR1 MNHEY, CDR2 SVGAGI.

This clonotype appeared many times. The V and J genes are TRBV7-2 and TRBJ1-2; possibly TRBD1 for D (5 bases). In germline, CDR1 is SGHTA, CDR2 FQGNSA. The V and J ends lost 1 base and 2 bases respectively, with 11 bases between them. The CDR3 covers 15 residues. Here the CDR3 DNA reads TGTGCCAGCAGCTTAGTAAACGGGGGAAACTATGGCTACACCTTC. Protein sequence: CASSLVNGGNYGYTF.

This clonotype came up a few times. The rearrangement joins TRBV28 to TRBJ1-4, with D unclear. Looked up from germline, CDR1 is MDHEN and CDR2 is SYDVKM. With 3 bases removed from V and 8 bases from J, the gap between germline ends came to 13 bases. This CDR3 has 14 residues. CDR3 nucleotide sequence: TGTGCCAGCAGTTTTGGGCAGCTATTCGAAAAACTGTTTTTT. Its translation: CASSFGQLFEKLFF.

In this sample, this clonotype turned up a few times. The chain is built from TRBV6-1 and TRBJ1-5; the D is unclear. This CDR3 spans 16 amino acids. The V end was cut by 5 bases, the J end by 2 bases, with 16 bases between. The germline V gene encodes CDR1 MNHNS and CDR2 SASEGT. The CDR3 region is CASSFRGGGGNQPQHF. The CDR3 DNA reads TGTGCCAGCAGTTTCCGGGGAGGAGGTGGCAATCAGCCCCAGCATTTT.

This chain joins TRBV9 and TRBJ2-5; TRBD2 matches 10 bases. The CDR3 length is 16 residues. The V segment lost 0 bases and the J segment 5 bases; nucleotides outside the gene matches: 7. Germline V CDR1 and CDR2: SGDLS, YYNGEE. The CDR3 DNA follows: TGTGCCAGCAGCGTAGGATTAGCGGGAGGTATGGAGACCCAGTACTTC. It encodes CASSVGLAGGMETQYF.

This clonotype turned up a few times. The chain links TRBV19 to TRBJ1-6; D might be TRBD1 (6 bases). The CDR3 runs to 15 residues. Germline CDR1 LNHDA, CDR2 SQIVND (reference sequence). V shed 5 bases and J shed 8 bases, with 16 bases lying between them. CDR3 region: CASSAGQNGHSPLHF. DNA of the CDR3: TGTGCCAGTAGTGCCGGACAGAACGGACATTCACCCCTCCACTTT.

This clonotype was counted ten times or more. The V gene is TRBV11-3, the J gene TRBJ2-5; weak D call: TRBD2 (5 bases). Germline values: CDR1 SGHNT, CDR2 YENEEA. Trimming stripped 2 bases from V and 4 bases from J, with 17 bases between. The CDR3 loop spans 16 amino acids. CDR3 sequence reads: CASSLRPRQAVETQYF. As DNA, the CDR3 is TGTGCCAGCAGCTTACGCCCCAGACAAGCGGTAGAGACCCAGTACTTC.

Worth noting for this clonotype: A much more abundant neighbour one base away suggests this may be a read error. The chain has TRBV6-1 and TRBJ2-7; D ambiguous. CDR1 and CDR2 from the germline V gene are MNHNS and SASEGT. The CDR3 contains 15 residues. CDR3 DNA sequence: TGTGCCAGCAGTGGAGCTGGGTCGAGCTCCCACGAGCAGTACTTC. This gives the protein CASSGAGSSSHEQYF.

J is TRBJ1-3 and V is TRBV27, with TRBD1 as a possible D gene (6 bases). The length of the CDR3 is 14 residues. Germline lookup yields CDR1 MNHEY and CDR2 SMNVEV (reference sequence). The V and J ends lost 2 bases and 4 bases respectively, with 9 bases between them. The CDR3: CASSLRGGGNTIYF. CDR3 DNA: TGTGCCAGCAGTTTAAGAGGGGGGGGAAACACCATATATTTT.

The chain recombines TRBV7-9 with TRBJ1-5; TRBD1 matches at 9 bases. The CDR3 is 15 amino acids. V lost 5 bases to trimming and J lost 3 bases; unmatched junction nucleotides: 5. Germline CDR1 and CDR2: SEHNR and FQNEAQ (reference sequence). The CDR3 protein is CASSIGQGPNQPQHF. In DNA form, the CDR3 reads TGTGCCAGCAGCATAGGACAGGGGCCCAATCAGCCCCAGCATTTT.

There are many counts of this clonotype. This chain uses TRBV28 with TRBJ1-1; 7 nucleotides align to TRBD1. The V gene end was trimmed by 1 base and the J gene end by 10 bases; junction bases not matched to a gene: 3. The CDR3 is 12 residues long. The germline gives CDR1 MDHEN, CDR2 SYDVKM. For the CDR3, the DNA is TGTGCCAGCAGTTTATCGGAGGGGGCAGCTTTCTTT. Its protein product is CASSLSEGAAFF.

This clonotype was seen more than once but under ten times. The genes are TRBV4-1 and TRBJ2-7, with D perhaps given as TRBD1 or TRBD2 (5 bases each). There are 15 residues in the CDR3. Trimming shortened V by 1 base and J by 2 bases, and 12 bases separated the two germline ends. CDR1 is MGHRA and CDR2 is YSYEKL in the germline V gene. The CDR3 DNA is TGCGCCAGCAGCCAAGGAGGTCCGGGACCCTACGAGCAGTACTTC. Its translation is CASSQGGPGPYEQYF.

This clonotype was picked up many times. The rearrangement links TRBV20-1 to TRBJ2-1, with 8 bases that match TRBD1. The CDR3 has 14 residues. Germline V gene lookup returns CDR1 DFQATT and CDR2 SNEGSKA (reference sequence). V was pared by 2 bases and J by 2 bases, with 2 bases of the junction left unmatched. The CDR3 bases are TGCAGTGCTAGACCAGGGGGCCCCTACAATGAGCAGTTCTTC. Amino acid sequence: CSARPGGPYNEQFF.

This clonotype was recorded at least ten times. This chain connects TRBV2 to TRBJ2-2; 7 bases match TRBD2. Germline CDR1 SNHLY, CDR2 FYNNEI. The CDR3 spans 13 residues. J was trimmed by 4 bases and V by 8 bases; bases with no gene match: 4. In DNA, the CDR3 is TGTGCCAGCTCGGGGGGACGCACCGGGGAGCTGTTTTTT. Its protein is CASSGGRTGELFF.

The rearrangement links TRBV19 to TRBJ2-5, with D hard to call. Germline values: CDR1 LNHDA, CDR2 SQIVND (reference sequence). The CDR3 has 13 amino acids. Deletions cut 6 bases from V and 7 bases from J, with 15 bases between. The CDR3, as DNA: TGTGCCAGTAGCCAGTCTCCTCGGCGGACCCAGTACTTC. Its protein product is CASSQSPRRTQYF.

In this sample, this clonotype turned up a few times. The chain recombines TRBV5-1 with TRBJ2-5; 10 positions match TRBD1. CDR1 is SGHRS and CDR2 is YFSETQ in the germline V gene. The CDR3 extends over 14 amino acids. After removal of 5 bases from V and 3 bases from J, the junction contained 4 bases not matched to a gene. CDR3 nucleotides: TGCGCCAGCAGATCCGGGACAGGGGAAGAGACCCAGTACTTC. Translating gives CASRSGTGEETQYF.

The chain combines TRBV14 with TRBJ1-2; D remains unclear. V gave up 0 bases and J gave up 2 bases, with 13 bases separating them. The CDR3 sequence is 16 residues long. Germline assignment: CDR1 SGHDN and CDR2 FVKESK. CDR3 in amino acids: CASSQERKGSNYGYTF. The CDR3 DNA sequence: TGTGCCAGCAGCCAAGAACGGAAAGGGTCCAACTATGGCTACACCTTC.

This clonotype was detected a few times. The chain joins TRBV6-1 to TRBJ2-3; D not resolved. Germline values: CDR1 MNHNS, CDR2 SASEGT. Trimming pared 7 bases from V and 6 bases from J, leaving 17 bases between. This CDR3 spans 14 amino acids. Written as DNA, the CDR3 is TGTGCCAGCACCAAGAGCCCCTTTGGGGATACGCAGTATTTT. Translated: CASTKSPFGDTQYF.

V gene TRBV27 combines with J gene TRBJ2-1; 9 bases align to TRBD2. J gave up 6 bases and V 7 bases, and 10 bases lay outside the gene matches. CDR1 and CDR2 from the germline V gene are MNHEY and SMNVEV (reference sequence). This CDR3 has 15 residues. CDR3 DNA: TGTGCCAGCATTACGGCGGGAGGGCCTCCCAATGAGCAGTTCTTC. Residues: CASITAGGPPNEQFF.

This clonotype was counted at least ten times. The genes are TRBV5-1 and TRBJ2-7; D is uncertain. V lost 0 bases to trimming and J lost 4 bases, with 11 bases between them. The CDR3 has 14 residues. Per the germline V gene, CDR1 is SGHRS and CDR2 is YFSETQ. CDR3 in amino acids: CASSLGAANYEQYF. CDR3 DNA sequence: TGCGCCAGCAGCTTGGGGGCAGCCAATTACGAGCAGTACTTC.

Many counts were recorded for this clonotype. The CDR3 is CASSPTDRGLLNEQFF. CDR3 nucleotide sequence: TGTGCCAGCAGCCCCACTGACAGGGGGCTCTTGAATGAGCAGTTCTTC. The rearrangement joins TRBV5-5 to TRBJ2-1; 10 nucleotides align to TRBD1. Germline V gives CDR1 SGHKS, CDR2 YYEKEE (reference sequence). This CDR3 contains 16 residues. J gave up 7 bases and V 4 bases, and 11 bases lay outside the gene matches.